This record covers a single TCR beta chain. The antigen remains unidentified. This record belongs to a study of shared clonotypes between healthy human individuals. Findings and limits, study-wide: Non-shared clonotypes were found to have lower generation probabilities than the clonotypes that were shared by all four of the sorted-subset donors. Richness estimates generally favored naive over memory subsets.

A CD45RA-negative memory subset and a CD45RA+ naive subset were separated from the CD4+ cells. The CDR3 sequence is 17 residues long. The ends lost 4 bases at V and 2 bases at J; junction bases unmatched: 14. CDR1 is SGHRS and CDR2 is YFSETQ in the germline V gene. Sequencing used immunoSEQ multiplex PCR; TCRdb keeps in-frame clones, though not all of them. Of some 2.4 million clones listed, approximately 93% are singletons. This TCR was recovered from a man in his late teens or twenties in good health. Some clones in this sample may be carry-over from other donors' samples. The chain combines TRBV5-1 with TRBJ2-7, with 8 nucleotides matching TRBD1. The specimen sequenced was naive CD4+ T cells from PBMCs. Subset meaning: CD45RA+ positively selected. The DNA of the CDR3 is TGCGCCAGCAGCCTCCCAGGGACAGGCCCTTCTGCCTACGAGCAGTACTTC. Encoded protein: CASSLPGTGPSAYEQYF.